Listed here are 18 T cell receptor beta chains from one sample, sequenced in a study of blood T cell repertoires in COVID-19. Here immunoSEQ multiplex PCR was the method, and the copy in TCRdb shows in-frame clones only, minus some. In the table there are under 70,000 clones, just under 90% of which are singletons. Sequenced sample: peripheral blood. The receptor source for this set is an older woman with COVID-19, enrolled during active disease.

This chain links TRBV6-4 with TRBJ2-1; 13 bases match TRBD2. Germline V gene data show CDR1 as MRHNA and CDR2 as SNTAGT. Germline trimming cut 4 bases from V and 6 bases from J; bases unmatched to any gene: 0. The CDR3 consists of 14 residues. This chain's CDR3 is CASSGTSGSNEQFF. The CDR3 DNA reads as TGTGCCAGCAGTGGGACTAGCGGGAGCAATGAGCAGTTCTTC.

CDR3 protein: CASSPAPGQGRAFF. The CDR3 coding sequence is TGTGCCAGCAGCCCCGCCCCCGGACAGGGTAGGGCTTTCTTT. The chain has TRBV7-3 and TRBJ1-1, with 8 bases that match TRBD1. In germline, CDR1 is SGHTA, CDR2 FQGTGA. V was pared by 5 bases and J by 11 bases, with 13 bases of the junction left unmatched. This CDR3 contains 14 residues. Looking up the rest from reference TRBV7-3 and TRBJ1-1 gives the full variable domain: GAGVSQTPSNKVTEKGKYVELRCDPISGHTALYWYRQSLGQGPEFLIYFQGTGAADDSGLPNDRFFAVRPEGSVSTLKIQRTERGDSAVYLCASSPAPGQGRAFFGQGTRLTVV.

The chain combines TRBV6-5 with TRBJ1-1; 7 nucleotides match TRBD1. After removal of 6 bases from V and 9 bases from J, the junction contained 10 bases not matched to a gene. Germline CDR1 is MNHEY and CDR2 is SVGAGI. The CDR3 is 13 amino acids. CDR3 protein: CASRDGTERKAFF. CDR3 bases: TGTGCCAGCAGGGATGGGACAGAGAGGAAAGCTTTCTTT.

The CDR3 nucleotides are TGTGCTAGTGGGGGTTCAGCGGGGCTCAACAATGAGCAGTTCTTC. Translation gives CASGGSAGLNNEQFF. The V gene is TRBV12-5, the J gene TRBJ2-1; 7 positions agree with TRBD2. The CDR3 extends over 15 amino acids. Germline V gives CDR1 LGHNT, CDR2 FRNRAP. After removal of 6 bases from V and 5 bases from J, the junction contained 10 bases not matched to a gene.

This clone was found a few times. This sequence joins TRBV11-2 and TRBJ1-1, with D tentatively TRBD1 (6 bases). Germline loops: CDR1 SGHAT, CDR2 FQNNGV. V dropped 6 bases and J dropped 4 bases, with 18 bases sitting between them. The CDR3 sequence is 15 residues long. The CDR3 DNA follows: TGTGCCAGCAGGCCTCTACAGGGTATTTCCACTGAAGCTTTCTTT. It encodes CASRPLQGISTEAFF.

The V and J genes are TRBV6-1 and TRBJ1-1; possible D gene TRBD1, 5 bases. The germline CDR1 and CDR2 sequences are MNHNS and SASEGT. This CDR3 has 14 residues. The germline V and J ends were trimmed by 2 bases and 6 bases, with 13 bases remaining between them. CDR3 loop: CASSERGLVPEAFF. In DNA, the CDR3 is TGTGCCAGCAGTGAACGGGGGTTGGTCCCTGAAGCTTTCTTT.

The gene calls are TRBV28 and TRBJ1-4; 9 bases map to TRBD1. V dropped 5 bases and J dropped 6; count of bases not matched to a gene: 4. The germline gives CDR1 MDHEN, CDR2 SYDVKM. The CDR3 runs 14 residues. CDR3 sequence: CASSTGTGYEKLFF. The DNA for the CDR3 is TGTGCCAGCAGTACCGGGACAGGGTATGAAAAACTGTTTTTT.

The gene calls are TRBV5-5 and TRBJ2-7, with 10 bases lining up with TRBD2. The trim removed 4 bases at V and 5 bases at J, leaving 9 bases unmatched. The CDR3 consists of 15 residues. Germline values: CDR1 SGHKS, CDR2 YYEKEE (reference sequence). The CDR3 DNA sequence: TGTGCCAGCAGCACCGGGACTAGCGATTTCCACGAGCAGTACTTC. It translates to CASSTGTSDFHEQYF.

This clone was recorded a few times. The rearrangement joins TRBV6-5 to TRBJ2-7; D might be TRBD1 (6 bases). V lost 7 bases, J lost 2 bases, and 12 bases lay in between. The germline V gene encodes CDR1 MNHEY and CDR2 SVGAGI. The CDR3 runs 13 residues. The CDR3 is CASTRGGPYEQYF. The DNA of the CDR3 is TGTGCCAGCACTCGAGGGGGTCCCTACGAGCAGTACTTC.

The chain combines TRBV12-3 or TRBV12-4 with TRBJ1-4; possible D gene TRBD1, 5 bases. V lost 3 bases to trimming and J lost 11 bases, with 7 bases between them. There are 11 residues in the CDR3. DNA of the CDR3: TGTGCCAGCAGTTTCCGGGGGAAACTGTTTTTT. It is translated as CASSFRGKLFF.

The J gene is TRBJ2-1, the V gene TRBV29-1; 9 positions agree with TRBD2. The CDR3 length is 13 residues. In germline, CDR1 is SQVTM, CDR2 ANQGSEA. Unmatched junction bases numbered 9, after V lost 6 bases and J lost 9 bases. CDR3 sequence (DNA): TGCAGCGTACTAGCGGGCCCTACAGGTGAGCAGTTCTTC. Encoded protein: CSVLAGPTGEQFF.

The V and J genes are TRBV5-1 and TRBJ2-3, with 10 bases that match TRBD1. The CDR3 is 15 amino acids. The V segment lost 5 bases and the J segment 4 bases; nucleotides outside the gene matches: 7. Germline V CDR1 and CDR2: SGHRS, YFSETQ. This CDR3 reads CASSTGQGFPDTQYF. CDR3 DNA sequence: TGCGCCAGCAGTACGGGACAGGGGTTCCCAGATACGCAGTATTTT.

This chain connects TRBV6-5 to TRBJ1-2, with D uncertain. The CDR3 covers 12 residues. V dropped 8 bases and J dropped 8 bases, with 15 bases sitting between them. Germline V gene sequence: CDR1 MNHEY, CDR2 SVGAGI. The CDR3, as DNA: TGTGCCAGCGACGGTCCGGTCGGGGGCTACACCTTC. Protein: CASDGPVGGYTF.

This clone came up a few times. The same CDR3 is also encoded by other DNA sequences in this sample. The chain is built from TRBV28 and TRBJ2-5; D not resolved. Germline loops: CDR1 MDHEN, CDR2 SYDVKM. The CDR3 length is 13 residues. V shed 3 bases and J shed 4 bases, with 9 bases lying between them. CDR3 sequence reads: CASSFLAPETQYF. Written as DNA, the CDR3 is TGTGCCAGCAGTTTCCTGGCACCAGAGACCCAGTACTTC.

The chain joins TRBV18 to TRBJ2-2, with TRBD1 matching over 10 bases. Germline values: CDR1 KGHSH, CDR2 LQKENI. V trimming: 3 bases; J trimming: 6 bases; junction bases outside the gene matches: 7. CDR3 size: 16 residues. The CDR3 nucleotides are TGTGCCAGCTCACCCTCGGGACAGGGGAGGTCCGGGGAGCTGTTTTTT. Amino acids: CASSPSGQGRSGELFF.

The chain is built from TRBV11-3 and TRBJ2-1; 12 nucleotides align to TRBD2. CDR3 length equals 18 residues. V lost 3 bases to trimming and J lost 4 bases; unmatched junction nucleotides: 10. Germline V gives CDR1 SGHNT, CDR2 YENEEA. The CDR3 nucleotides read TGTGCCAGCAGCTTCCTAGCGGGAGGGCCTATACCGTACAATGAGCAGTTCTTC. Translating gives CASSFLAGGPIPYNEQFF.

The rearrangement links TRBV7-9 to TRBJ2-5, with 8 bases fitting TRBD2. Germline loops: CDR1 SEHNR, CDR2 FQNEAQ (reference sequence). The CDR3 is 15 amino acids. The ends lost 3 bases at V and 6 bases at J; junction bases unmatched: 9. The CDR3 loop is CASSFSAGGEKTQYF. CDR3 coding DNA: TGTGCCAGCAGCTTCTCTGCGGGAGGTGAGAAGACCCAGTACTTC. Full variable domain (rest looked up from reference TRBV7-9 and TRBJ2-5): DTGVSQNPRHKITKRGQNVTFRCDPISEHNRLYWYRQTLGQGPEFLTYFQNEAQLEKSRLLSDRFSAERPKGSFSTLEIQRTEQGDSAMYLCASSFSAGGEKTQYFGPGTRLLVL.

This sequence joins TRBV6-1 and TRBJ2-7; possibly TRBD1 for D (6 bases). CDR3 size: 14 residues. Trimming removed 0 bases from V and 7 bases from J, with 13 bases in between. Germline CDR1 and CDR2: MNHNS and SASEGT. Here the CDR3 DNA reads TGTGCCAGCAGTGAAGCGGGACACGAGAGGGAGCAGTACTTC. This translates into CASSEAGHEREQYF.